Listed below are T cell receptor beta chains from one sample, sequenced in a study of CD8+ T cells in alopecia areata. TCRdb's table, derived via immunoSEQ multiplex PCR, lists solely in-frame clones and lacks some. This repertoire shows around 100,000 clones, roughly two fifths found once; its top ten account for 1% to 1.5%. The sample consisted of CD4+ T cells sorted from blood. These receptors were collected from a human donor with alopecia areata. Both conserved end residues are part of each CDR3. Fields, in order: D gene, clone size, J gene, V gene, CDR3 DNA, CDR3 protein. A D gene is named only where the DNA matches it firmly. Part of the rows lack a size; the others show once, few, many or a class for expanded clones.

D: TRBD1; size: few; J: TRBJ2-3; V: TRBV9; DNA: TGTGCCAGCAGCGCCACCGGGACAGTGGTTGATACGCAGTATTTT; CDR3: CASSATGTVVDTQYF
D: NA; size: few; J: TRBJ2-7; V: TRBV5-1; DNA: TGCGCCAGCAGCTTAACCCGGGACACCACCTACGAGCAGTACTTC; CDR3: CASSLTRDTTYEQYF
D: TRBD1; size: NA; J: TRBJ1-1; V: TRBV7-2; DNA: TGTGCCAGCAGCTTAGTAGGTGGACAGGCCGCCGCTTTCTTT; CDR3: CASSLVGGQAAAFF
D: NA; size: NA; J: TRBJ1-3; V: TRBV5-1; DNA: TGCGCCAGCAGCCTTGGGACGGTCGGATCTGGAAACACCATATATTTT; CDR3: CASSLGTVGSGNTIYF
D: NA; size: few; J: TRBJ2-1; V: TRBV19; DNA: TGTGCCAGTAGTCACCCGGGGCGGAATAATGAGCAGTTCTTC; CDR3: CASSHPGRNNEQFF
D: NA; size: NA; J: TRBJ2-1; V: TRBV28; DNA: TGTGCCACCAACTTGAGGACAGCTGAGCAGTTCTTC; CDR3: CATNLRTAEQFF
D: NA; size: NA; J: TRBJ2-7; V: TRBV5-1; DNA: TGCGCCAGCAGCGGGACGGTCTACGAGCAGTACTTC; CDR3: CASSGTVYEQYF
D: NA; size: few; J: TRBJ2-3; V: TRBV29-1; DNA: TGCAGCGTTGTTGGGGGGAGCACAGATACGCAGTATTTT; CDR3: CSVVGGSTDTQYF
D: NA; size: few; J: TRBJ1-2; V: TRBV29-1; DNA: TGCAGCGTCGCCAGGGGCGGGGGCTACACCTTC; CDR3: CSVARGGGYTF
D: TRBD1; size: NA; J: TRBJ2-7; V: TRBV6-5; DNA: TGTGCCAGCAGCCCGGACAGGGGATCCTACGAGCAGTACTTC; CDR3: CASSPDRGSYEQYF
D: NA; size: NA; J: TRBJ2-2; V: TRBV29-1; DNA: TGCAGCGTTGCCCCGAGGGCCGGGGAGCTGTTTTTT; CDR3: CSVAPRAGELFF
D: NA; size: medium-sized; J: TRBJ1-3; V: TRBV28; DNA: TGTGCCAGCAGACAGCTGGTCTCTGGAAACACCATATATTTT; CDR3: CASRQLVSGNTIYF
D: TRBD1; size: NA; J: TRBJ1-1; V: TRBV30; DNA: TGTGCCTGGAGGGGACAGCAATATACAGAAGCTTTCTTT; CDR3: CAWRGQQYTEAFF
D: NA; size: once; J: TRBJ2-2; V: TRBV30; DNA: TGTGCCTGGAGCCGGATGGGGCTGACCGGGGAGCTGTTTTTT; CDR3: CAWSRMGLTGELFF
D: TRBD2; size: NA; J: TRBJ2-1; V: TRBV29-1; DNA: TGCAGCGTTGAAGCTAGCGGAGGATACAATGAGCAGTTCTTC; CDR3: CSVEASGGYNEQFF
D: TRBD1; size: few; J: TRBJ2-5; V: TRBV5-1; DNA: TGCGCCAGCAGCTCGACAGGGGCGGGAGAGACCCAGTACTTC; CDR3: CASSSTGAGETQYF
D: NA; size: NA; J: TRBJ2-6; V: TRBV27; DNA: TGTGCCAGCAGTTCCTCCGGGACCCTGGCAGGGGCCAACGTCCTGACTTTC; CDR3: CASSSSGTLAGANVLTF
D: TRBD2; size: NA; J: TRBJ2-1; V: TRBV28; DNA: TGTGCCAGCAGTTTAGGGACTAGCGGGCGATTCAATGAGCAGTTCTTC; CDR3: CASSLGTSGRFNEQFF
D: TRBD1; size: NA; J: TRBJ2-1; V: TRBV5-6; DNA: TGTGCCAGCAGCTTGGCCGGACCGGGACAGGGGGTTTATGAGCAGTTCTTC; CDR3: CASSLAGPGQGVYEQFF
D: NA; size: NA; J: TRBJ1-2; V: TRBV4-1; DNA: TGCGCCAGCAGCCACCCAACCGGGACATATGGCTACACCTTC; CDR3: CASSHPTGTYGYTF
D: NA; size: NA; J: TRBJ1-2; V: TRBV7-2; DNA: TGTGCCAGCAGCTTAGACGGCTATGGCTACACCTTC; CDR3: CASSLDGYGYTF
D: NA; size: NA; J: TRBJ2-5; V: TRBV5-1; DNA: TGCGCCAGCAGCTTACGGGGGGCCGGAGAGACCCAGTACTTC; CDR3: CASSLRGAGETQYF
D: TRBD2; size: NA; J: TRBJ2-7; V: TRBV5-1; DNA: TGCGCCAGCAGCTTGGTCGGGGGGACCTCCTACGAGCAGTACTTC; CDR3: CASSLVGGTSYEQYF
D: TRBD1; size: NA; J: TRBJ2-1; V: TRBV12-5; DNA: TGTGCTAGTGGTTTGGACAGGGGGCCCAATGAGCAGTTCTTC; CDR3: CASGLDRGPNEQFF
D: TRBD1; size: NA; J: TRBJ2-7; V: TRBV28; DNA: TGTGCCAGCGGATCACAGGGGCCCCCCTACGAGCAGTACTTC; CDR3: CASGSQGPPYEQYF
D: TRBD1; size: NA; J: TRBJ2-7; V: TRBV29-1; DNA: TGCAGCGTGTCCGGGACAGGGTCCTACGAGCAGTACTTC; CDR3: CSVSGTGSYEQYF
D: NA; size: NA; J: TRBJ2-7; V: TRBV5-1; DNA: TGCGCCAGCACAGGATTGTCGGGGTTAGTCAACGAGCAGTACTTC; CDR3: CASTGLSGLVNEQYF
D: NA; size: few; J: TRBJ2-1; V: TRBV4-1; DNA: TGCGCCAGCAGCCAAATCGACATGATCTCCTACAATGAGCAGTTCTTC; CDR3: CASSQIDMISYNEQFF
D: TRBD2; size: NA; J: TRBJ2-7; V: TRBV29-1; DNA: TGCAGCGTTGTGGTAGCGGGGGCCCGTCGGCAGTACTTC; CDR3: CSVVVAGARRQYF
D: NA; size: NA; J: TRBJ1-3; V: TRBV30; DNA: TGTGCCTGCAGAGTGTTAGGGGGTGCCTTTAGCTCTGGAAACACCATATATTTT; CDR3: CACRVLGGAFSSGNTIYF
D: TRBD2; size: NA; J: TRBJ2-1; V: TRBV15; DNA: TGTGCCACCAGCAGCCACACTAGCGGTCGGGACAATGAGCAGTTCTTC; CDR3: CATSSHTSGRDNEQFF
D: NA; size: few; J: TRBJ2-4; V: TRBV29-1; DNA: TGCAGCGCGTACTCAGGGAGCATTCAGTACTTC; CDR3: CSAYSGSIQYF
D: NA; size: NA; J: TRBJ1-1; V: TRBV20-1; DNA: TGCAGTGCCAAGAGGCCTCGTGAAGCTTTCTTT; CDR3: CSAKRPREAFF
D: TRBD2; size: NA; J: TRBJ2-5; V: TRBV29-1; DNA: TGCAGCGTTGAAATAGCTAGCGGGAGGAAAGAAGAGACCCAGTACTTC; CDR3: CSVEIASGRKEETQYF
D: TRBD2; size: NA; J: TRBJ2-1; V: TRBV15; DNA: TGTGCCACCAGCAGAGTCTTTTCGACTAGCGGGAGGTGGGGGAACAATGAGCAGTTCTTC; CDR3: CATSRVFSTSGRWGNNEQFF
D: NA; size: NA; J: TRBJ2-5; V: TRBV18; DNA: TGTGCCAGCTCACCTTCTGGTCCGGAGACCCAGTACTTC; CDR3: CASSPSGPETQYF
D: TRBD1; size: NA; J: TRBJ2-3; V: TRBV7-2; DNA: TGTGCCAGCAGCCTAAACCGACAGGGTTATGATACGCAGTATTTT; CDR3: CASSLNRQGYDTQYF